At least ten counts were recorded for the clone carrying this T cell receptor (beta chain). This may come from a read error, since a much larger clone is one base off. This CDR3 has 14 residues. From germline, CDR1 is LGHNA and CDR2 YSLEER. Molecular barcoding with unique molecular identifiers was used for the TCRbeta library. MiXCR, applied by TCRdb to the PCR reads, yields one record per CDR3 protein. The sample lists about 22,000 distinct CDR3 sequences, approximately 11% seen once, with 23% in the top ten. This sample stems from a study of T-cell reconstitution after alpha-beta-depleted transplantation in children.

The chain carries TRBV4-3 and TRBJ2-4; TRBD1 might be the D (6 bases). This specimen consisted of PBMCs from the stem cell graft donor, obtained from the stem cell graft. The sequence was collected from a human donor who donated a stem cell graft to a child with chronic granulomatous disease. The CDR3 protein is CASSQGSGTNSQYF. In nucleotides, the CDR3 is TGCGCCAGCAGCCAAGGGTCTGGGACAAACAGTCAGTACTTC.